The 12 T cell receptor beta chains in this list originate from one sample, sequenced in a study of blood T cell repertoires in COVID-19 (dated by TCRdb to about 2020). Library method: the immunoSEQ multiplex PCR assay. TCRdb carries this immuneACCESS record with in-frame sequences only. Its versions omit some clonotypes, under half of them owing to an unresolved V gene in the studies checked, with the rest unexplained. The sample table lists approximately 320,000 clones, 90% of them with a count of one. The ten largest clones capture around 2.5% of the sample. What was sequenced was PBMCs or T cells enriched from blood (not recorded which). All receptors derive from a man between 60 and 75 years old who had recovered from COVID-19.

The chain employs TRBV14 and TRBJ2-7, with 11 bases aligning to TRBD1. The length of the CDR3 is 16 residues. Trimming cost V 3 bases and J 7 bases; bases outside gene matches: 11. CDR1 is SGHDN, CDR2 FVKESK, per germline. The CDR3: CASSHLLGQGAGEQYF. For the CDR3, the DNA is TGTGCCAGCAGCCACCTCCTAGGACAGGGGGCGGGGGAGCAGTACTTC. Supplemented by reference TRBV14 and TRBJ2-7, the full variable domain reads EAGVTQFPSHSVIEKGQTVTLRCDPISGHDNLYWYRRVMGKEIKFLLHFVKESKQDESGMPNNRFLAERTGGTYSTLKVQPAELEDSGVYFCASSHLLGQGAGEQYFGPGTRLTVT.

The gene calls are TRBV9 and TRBJ1-1; TRBD1 agrees at 7 bases. The V and J ends lost 4 bases and 4 bases, in that order; junction bases with no gene match: 7. The CDR3 loop spans 14 amino acids. Per the germline V gene, CDR1 is SGDLS and CDR2 is YYNGEE. DNA for the CDR3: TGTGCCAGCAGCACAAACAGGGGATCCACTGAAGCTTTCTTT. Amino acids: CASSTNRGSTEAFF.

This clone has just one count. The chain employs TRBV14 and TRBJ1-2, with a weak D call TRBD1 (5 bases). Trimming took off 4 bases at V and 3 bases at J, with 18 bases between the two ends. Germline loops: CDR1 SGHDN, CDR2 FVKESK. The CDR3 contains 16 residues. As DNA, the CDR3 is TGTGCCAGCAGCCCCCAGATCGGCAGGGCGGACTATGGCTACACCTTC. This sequence encodes CASSPQIGRADYGYTF.

This chain's CDR3 is CASSIAGYGYNEQFF. DNA for the CDR3: TGTGCCAGTAGTATAGCAGGGTACGGTTACAATGAGCAGTTCTTC. The rearrangement uses TRBV19 and TRBJ2-1; possibly TRBD1 for D (5 bases). This CDR3 comprises 15 residues. The germline V gene has CDR1 LNHDA and CDR2 SQIVND (reference sequence). V was cut by 1 base and J by 4 bases, with 11 bases left in between.

This chain uses TRBV6-2 or TRBV6-3 with TRBJ1-2; tentative D call: TRBD1 (6 bases). Germline V gene sequence: CDR1 MNHEY, CDR2 SVGEGT. The germline V and J ends were trimmed by 5 bases and 2 bases, with 9 bases remaining between them. This CDR3 is 13 amino acids long. CDR3 residues: CASSRQGNYGYTF. The DNA for the CDR3 is TGTGCCAGCAGTCGTCAGGGGAACTATGGCTACACCTTC.

V and J are TRBV28 and TRBJ2-1; the D is unclear. Germline CDR1 and CDR2: MDHEN and SYDVKM. The V gene lost 0 bases and the J gene lost 7 bases, with 16 bases spanning the gap. This CDR3 is 16 amino acids long. This CDR3 is CASSLWAGPFGNEQFF. The DNA of the CDR3 is TGTGCCAGCAGTTTATGGGCAGGCCCCTTTGGGAATGAGCAGTTCTTC. The whole variable domain, filled in from reference TRBV28 and TRBJ2-1, reads DVKVTQSSRYLVKRTGEKVFLECVQDMDHENMFWYRQDPGLGLRLIYFSYDVKMKEKGDIPEGYSVSREKKERFSLILESASTNQTSMYLCASSLWAGPFGNEQFFGPGTRLTVL.

V is TRBV2 and J is TRBJ1-1, with TRBD1 matching over 7 bases. V shed 10 bases, J shed 3 bases, and the junction held 2 bases outside the gene matches. This CDR3 is 11 amino acids long. Germline V gene data show CDR1 as SNHLY and CDR2 as FYNNEI. CDR3 region: CATGQYTEAFF. The CDR3 coding sequence is TGTGCCACGGGACAGTACACTGAAGCTTTCTTT.

The rearrangement uses TRBV5-1 and TRBJ2-5; 10 positions agree with TRBD2. This CDR3 contains 18 residues. V lost 4 bases, J lost 6 bases, and 18 bases stayed unmatched. Germline V gives CDR1 SGHRS, CDR2 YFSETQ. The CDR3 coding sequence is TGCGCCAGCAGCCGAAACCCTAGCGGGGGCTCAGGGGGGAAGACCCAGTACTTC. Its translation is CASSRNPSGGSGGKTQYF.

This rearrangement joins TRBV27 to TRBJ2-1; 12 bases map to TRBD2. With V trimmed by 5 bases and J by 4 bases, 6 bases remained unmatched. Per the germline V gene, CDR1 is MNHEY and CDR2 is SMNVEV (reference sequence). The CDR3 has 16 residues. CDR3 DNA: TGTGCCAGCAGTCCCCAAGGACTAGCGGGGTACAATGAGCAGTTCTTC. This translates into CASSPQGLAGYNEQFF.

The chain uses TRBV24-1 and TRBJ1-1; 8 bases map to TRBD1. The CDR3 has 15 residues. V lost 4 bases and J lost 4; bases outside the gene matches: 7. Germline CDR1 KGHDR, CDR2 SFDVKD. The CDR3 loop reads CATSEDRQGPTEAFF. The DNA of the CDR3 is TGTGCCACCAGTGAGGATAGACAGGGGCCCACTGAAGCTTTCTTT.

The gene calls are TRBV27 and TRBJ1-5; tentative D call: TRBD1 (5 bases). The CDR3 contains 14 residues. Germline V gene lookup returns CDR1 MNHEY and CDR2 SMNVEV (reference sequence). With 3 bases removed from V and 4 bases from J, the gap between germline ends came to 10 bases. CDR3 residues: CASSFVGGNQPQHF. For the CDR3, the DNA is TGTGCCAGCAGTTTTGTTGGGGGGAATCAGCCCCAGCATTTT.

The rearrangement uses TRBV7-8 and TRBJ2-1; D might be TRBD2 (7 bases). V gave up 6 bases and J gave up 1 base, with 19 bases separating them. This CDR3 contains 17 residues. CDR1 is SGHVS and CDR2 is FQNEAQ in the germline V gene. The CDR3 DNA reads TGTGCCAGCAGTTCCCAGTGGGAGGGGGATTCCTACAATGAGCAGTTCTTC. Its protein product is CASSSQWEGDSYNEQFF.